This entry lists 25 T cell receptor beta chains sequenced from one sample in a study of control samples from healthy donors and cancer patients. Assay used: immunoSEQ multiplex PCR; TCRdb lists only in-frame clones, some missing. The sample includes approximately 220,000 clones, around 94% of them seen just once. Sequencing used blood. The receptors stem from a man over 45 in good health.

The chain uses TRBV15 and TRBJ2-7, with D possibly TRBD1 on 6 matching bases. V gave up 5 bases and J gave up 0 bases, with 11 bases separating them. CDR3 length: 14 amino acids. CDR1 and CDR2 from the germline V gene are LNHNV and YYDKDF (reference sequence). The CDR3 spells CATSGDRSSYEQYF. CDR3 nucleotides: TGTGCCACCAGCGGTGACAGGAGCTCCTACGAGCAGTACTTC.

The rearrangement links TRBV30 to TRBJ2-7; 10 nucleotides line up with TRBD2. V dropped 2 bases and J dropped 3; count of bases not matched to a gene: 4. CDR1 and CDR2 from the germline V gene are GTSNPN and SVGIG (reference sequence). CDR3 length: 14 amino acids. CDR3 DNA: TGTGCCTGGAGTTGGACTAGCGGCGGCTACGAGCAGTACTTC. This codes for CAWSWTSGGYEQYF.

The CDR3 DNA is TGTGCCAGCAGCCAAGATGCGCGGAACACTGAAGCTTTCTTT. As protein: CASSQDARNTEAFF. The chain links TRBV3-1 (or the pseudogene TRBV3-2) to TRBJ1-1; no definite D call. Germline values: CDR1 LGHDT, CDR2 YNNKEL (reference sequence). The CDR3 extends over 14 amino acids. Trimming stripped 0 bases from V and 1 base from J, with 6 bases between.

The gene calls are TRBV7-8 and TRBJ2-6; 8 bases map to TRBD1. The J segment lost 4 bases and the V segment lost 4 bases, leaving 15 bases of the junction unmatched. The CDR3 extends over 19 amino acids. The germline V gene has CDR1 SGHVS and CDR2 FQNEAQ. The CDR3 region is CASSSSISDRVEGANVLTF. CDR3 DNA sequence: TGTGCCAGCAGCTCATCCATATCGGACAGGGTCGAAGGGGCCAACGTCCTGACTTTC.

This clone was counted a single time. This rearrangement joins TRBV5-5 to TRBJ2-1; D is perhaps TRBD2 (6 bases). The CDR3 extends over 14 amino acids. CDR1 SGHKS and CDR2 YYEKEE come from the germline V gene (reference sequence). Trimming pared 5 bases from V and 5 bases from J, leaving 14 bases between. CDR3 amino acids: CASSSPGTHNEQFF. CDR3 in DNA: TGTGCCAGCAGTTCTCCGGGGACTCACAATGAGCAGTTCTTC.

The chain's CDR3 is CASSQSDTQYF. The CDR3, as DNA: TGTGCCAGCAGCCAATCAGATACGCAGTATTTT. V and J are TRBV3-1 (or the pseudogene TRBV3-2) and TRBJ2-3, with D unclear. There are 11 residues in the CDR3. Germline V gene data show CDR1 as LGHDT and CDR2 as YNNKEL (reference sequence). Trimming stripped 2 bases from V and 4 bases from J, with 1 base between.

CDR3 region: CASSPPRLDEANEKLFF. The CDR3 region has the DNA TGTGCCAGCAGCCCCCCCCGTTTGGACGAGGCTAATGAAAAACTGTTTTTT. The V call is TRBV9, the J call TRBJ1-4; D is unresolved. Germline lookup yields CDR1 SGDLS and CDR2 YYNGEE. There are 17 residues in the CDR3. Trimming removed 4 bases at V and 3 bases at J, with 19 bases between.

The rearrangement uses TRBV5-1 and TRBJ1-4; D not resolved. CDR1 is SGHRS and CDR2 is YFSETQ in the germline V gene. V lost 1 base and J lost 5, with 9 bases in between. The CDR3 covers 14 residues. This CDR3 is CASSLWGDNEKLFF. The CDR3 coding sequence is TGCGCCAGCAGCTTGTGGGGTGACAATGAAAAACTGTTTTTT.

The chain joins TRBV3-1 (or the pseudogene TRBV3-2) to TRBJ2-1; 7 bases fit TRBD1. The CDR3 is 15 residues long. Trimming removed 6 bases from V and 1 base from J; junction bases left unmatched: 6. Germline CDR1 reads LGHDT; CDR2 reads YNNKEL (reference sequence). Here the CDR3 reads CASSRGQSSYNEQFF. The CDR3 coding sequence is TGTGCCAGCAGTCGGGGACAGTCTTCCTACAATGAGCAGTTCTTC.

This sequence joins TRBV2 and TRBJ1-1, with 7 bases identical to TRBD1. Trimming removed 7 bases from V and 11 bases from J; junction bases left unmatched: 7. CDR3 length: 11 residues. CDR1 SNHLY and CDR2 FYNNEI come from the germline V gene. The chain's CDR3 is CASISDRYAFF. The CDR3 DNA is TGTGCCAGCATTTCGGACAGGTACGCTTTCTTT.

The chain links TRBV7-9 to TRBJ1-2; a weak D match, TRBD1 (5 bases). The CDR3 has 12 amino acids. Germline loops: CDR1 SEHNR, CDR2 FQNEAQ (reference sequence). V lost 3 bases, J lost 12 bases, and 14 bases lay in between. CDR3 DNA sequence: TGTGCCAGCAGCTTCAATCAGGGAATCGACACCTTC. Protein: CASSFNQGIDTF.

This chain connects TRBV19 to TRBJ2-5; no definite D call. Germline V gives CDR1 LNHDA, CDR2 SQIVND (reference sequence). V was shortened by 4 bases and J by 5 bases, with 11 bases between the two germline ends. This CDR3 comprises 13 residues. CDR3 sequence reads: CASSRVIGETQYF. The CDR3 bases are TGTGCCAGTAGTAGGGTGATAGGGGAGACCCAGTACTTC.

The chain couples TRBV10-3 to TRBJ2-1, with a possible D match to TRBD1 (6 bases). This CDR3 is 17 amino acids long. Germline V gives CDR1 ENHRY, CDR2 SYGVKD. V dropped 3 bases and J dropped 0 bases, with 15 bases sitting between them. The CDR3 coding sequence is TGTGCCATCAGTGAAGCGAGAGGGACAAACTCCTACAATGAGCAGTTCTTC. Protein product: CAISEARGTNSYNEQFF.

The CDR3 nucleotides read TGTGCCAGCAGCCTCCCTCGACAGAACAATTCACCCCTCCACTTT. This codes for CASSLPRQNNSPLHF. J is TRBJ1-6 and V is TRBV21-1; TRBD1, as called in the table, went unchecked against the DNA. TRBV21-1 is reported as a pseudogene. CDR3 length: 15 amino acids.

This chain connects TRBV24-1 to TRBJ2-1; 7 bases align to TRBD2. Germline trimming cut 4 bases from V and 5 bases from J; bases unmatched to any gene: 10. Per the germline V gene, CDR1 is KGHDR and CDR2 is SFDVKD. This CDR3 spans 16 amino acids. The CDR3 loop reads CATSDPGGPVDNEQFF. In DNA form, the CDR3 reads TGTGCCACCAGTGACCCGGGGGGTCCAGTAGACAATGAGCAGTTCTTC.

This clone showed up just once. The chain combines TRBV24-1 with TRBJ2-1; 9 bases line up with TRBD1. There are 16 residues in the CDR3. Looked up from germline, CDR1 is KGHDR and CDR2 is SFDVKD. With 0 bases clipped from V and 8 bases from J, the junction kept 7 bases outside the gene matches. CDR3 DNA sequence: TGTGCCACCAGTGATTTGCCGGGACAGGGAAGGGATGAGCAGTTCTTC. Its protein is CATSDLPGQGRDEQFF.

The chain joins TRBV11-2 to TRBJ2-5; 13 bases are a match to TRBD2. Per germline, CDR1 SGHAT and CDR2 FQNNGV. The CDR3 has 15 amino acids. J lost 13 bases, V lost 0 bases, and 8 bases had no gene match. This chain's CDR3 is CASSLEEGLAGSRYF. Written as DNA, the CDR3 is TGTGCCAGCAGCTTAGAGGAGGGACTAGCGGGGTCCCGGTACTTC.

The count of this clone is one. This sequence joins TRBV7-9 and TRBJ2-7, with TRBD1 matching 10 bases. Germline assignment: CDR1 SEHNR and CDR2 FQNEAQ (reference sequence). Trimming at V came to 3 bases and at J to 6 bases, leaving 8 bases not matched to a gene. This CDR3 comprises 15 residues. The CDR3 spells CASSFSGTGAREQYV. The CDR3 DNA follows: TGTGCCAGCAGCTTCAGCGGGACAGGGGCTCGCGAGCAGTACGTC.

This chain links TRBV3-1 (or the pseudogene TRBV3-2) with TRBJ2-1; 8 bases match TRBD2. Germline V gene lookup returns CDR1 LGHDT and CDR2 YNNKEL (reference sequence). The V and J ends lost 1 base and 10 bases, in that order; junction bases with no gene match: 6. This CDR3 spans 14 amino acids. The CDR3 nucleotides are TGTGCCAGCAGCCAAGGCTTCGGGAGGGGAGAGCAGTTCTTC. This translates into CASSQGFGRGEQFF.

The rearrangement uses TRBV19 and TRBJ1-5, with D possibly being TRBD1 (5 bases). The germline V gene has CDR1 LNHDA and CDR2 SQIVND (reference sequence). The CDR3 length is 16 residues. V was trimmed by 0 bases and J by 1 base, leaving 10 bases between them. The CDR3 sequence is CASSIDHRGSNQPQHF. The CDR3 coding sequence is TGTGCCAGTAGTATAGATCACCGGGGGAGCAATCAGCCCCAGCATTTT.

This chain uses TRBV3-1 (or the pseudogene TRBV3-2) with TRBJ2-3, with D unresolved. This CDR3 has 13 amino acids. Trimming removed 2 bases from V and 6 bases from J, with 9 bases in between. Germline loops: CDR1 LGHDT, CDR2 YNNKEL (reference sequence). As DNA, the CDR3 is TGTGCCAGCAGCCAATCATCCTTCGATACGCAGTATTTT. It translates to CASSQSSFDTQYF.

The chain recombines TRBV5-1 with TRBJ1-2; D gene ambiguous. The CDR3 covers 15 residues. V gave up 3 bases and J gave up 4 bases, with 16 bases separating them. Germline CDR1 SGHRS, CDR2 YFSETQ. The CDR3 region has the DNA TGCGCCAGCAGCTCGGGAGGAGGTGGGAGCTATGGCTACACCTTC. Protein: CASSSGGGGSYGYTF.

This chain links TRBV6-4 with TRBJ1-2; 10 bases fit TRBD1. Trimming at V came to 6 bases and at J to 8 bases, leaving 6 bases not matched to a gene. From germline, CDR1 is MRHNA and CDR2 SNTAGT. CDR3 length: 13 residues. CDR3 in DNA: TGTGCCAGCAGGAACGGACAGGGGGAAGGCTACACCTTC. Its translation is CASRNGQGEGYTF.

The rearrangement joins TRBV18 to TRBJ2-1; TRBD2 agrees at 7 bases. J lost 5 bases, V lost 4 bases, and 20 bases had no gene match. Germline CDR1 is KGHSH and CDR2 is LQKENI. The CDR3 consists of 19 residues. CDR3 in DNA: TGTGCCAGCTCACTATCCGATGTAGGCCTAGCGGTATTCAACAATGAGCAGTTCTTC. This translates into CASSLSDVGLAVFNNEQFF.

The V gene is TRBV20-1, the J gene TRBJ1-5, with D possibly being TRBD1 (5 bases). V was cut by 3 bases and J by 3 bases, with 18 bases left in between. CDR3 size: 16 residues. Germline lookup yields CDR1 DFQATT and CDR2 SNEGSKA (reference sequence). CDR3 region: CSASYTGTVYNQPQHF. The CDR3 DNA follows: TGCAGTGCTAGTTACACCGGGACGGTATACAATCAGCCCCAGCATTTT.